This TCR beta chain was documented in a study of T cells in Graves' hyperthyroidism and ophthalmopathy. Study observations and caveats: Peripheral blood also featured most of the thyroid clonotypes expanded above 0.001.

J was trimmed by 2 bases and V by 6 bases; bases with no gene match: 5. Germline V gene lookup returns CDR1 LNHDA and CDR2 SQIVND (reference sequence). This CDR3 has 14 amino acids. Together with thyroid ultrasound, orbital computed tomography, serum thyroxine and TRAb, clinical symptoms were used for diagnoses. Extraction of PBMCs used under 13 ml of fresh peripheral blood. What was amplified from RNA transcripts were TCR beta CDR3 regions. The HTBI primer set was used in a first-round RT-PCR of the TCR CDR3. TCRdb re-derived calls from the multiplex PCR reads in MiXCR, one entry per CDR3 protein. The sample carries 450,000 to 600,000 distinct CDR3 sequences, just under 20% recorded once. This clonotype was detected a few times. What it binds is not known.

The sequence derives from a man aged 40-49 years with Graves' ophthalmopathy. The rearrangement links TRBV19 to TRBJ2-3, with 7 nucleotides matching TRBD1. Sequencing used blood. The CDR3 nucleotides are TGTGCCAGTAGGGTGACAGGGCTCACAGATACGCAGTATTTT. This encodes CASRVTGLTDTQYF.